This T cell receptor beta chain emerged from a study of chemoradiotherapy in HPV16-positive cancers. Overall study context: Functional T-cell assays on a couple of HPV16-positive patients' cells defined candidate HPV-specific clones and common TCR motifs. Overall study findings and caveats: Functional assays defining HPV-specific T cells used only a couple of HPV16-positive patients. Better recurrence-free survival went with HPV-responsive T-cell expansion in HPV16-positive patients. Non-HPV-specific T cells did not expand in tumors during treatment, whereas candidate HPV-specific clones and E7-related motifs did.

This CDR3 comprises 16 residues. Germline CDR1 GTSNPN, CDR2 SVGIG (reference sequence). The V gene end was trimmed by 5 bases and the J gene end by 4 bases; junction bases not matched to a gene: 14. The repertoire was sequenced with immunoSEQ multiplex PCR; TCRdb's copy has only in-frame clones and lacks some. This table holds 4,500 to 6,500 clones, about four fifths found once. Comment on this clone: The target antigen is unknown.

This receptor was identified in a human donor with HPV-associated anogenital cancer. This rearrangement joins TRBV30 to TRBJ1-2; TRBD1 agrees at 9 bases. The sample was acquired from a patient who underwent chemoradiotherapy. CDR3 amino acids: CAWGGIGTGRSYGYTF. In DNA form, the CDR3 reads TGTGCCTGGGGGGGGATCGGGACAGGGAGGAGCTATGGCTACACCTTC.